These T cell receptor beta chains were read from a single sample in a study of memory CD4+ T cells and cytomegalovirus serostatus. Sequencing used immunoSEQ multiplex PCR; TCRdb keeps in-frame clones, though not all of them. This sample has more than 45,000 clones, with 82% found just once. The sample was memory CD4+ T cells from blood. The receptors were sampled from an adult in good health and CMV-seronegative. CDR3s include the opening cysteine and the closing phenylalanine or tryptophan. Fields, in order: V gene, clone size, J gene, D gene, CDR3 length, CDR3 DNA, CDR3 protein. D genes are given only for firm matches. The size of a clone is reported for some rows only, either as once, few or many, or as a class for expanded clones.

v_gene: TRBV4-2
abundance: .
j_gene: TRBJ2-3
d_gene: .
len: 17
CDR3nt: TGTGCCAGCAGCCAGGGTGACGGGAGCCGATCCACAGATACGCAGTATTTT
CDR3aa: CASSQGDGSRSTDTQYF

v_gene: TRBV28
abundance: .
j_gene: TRBJ1-3
d_gene: .
len: 18
CDR3nt: TGTGCCAGCAGTTTGGGTGGCAGGGGCCGTAGCTCTGGAAACACCATATATTTT
CDR3aa: CASSLGGRGRSSGNTIYF

v_gene: TRBV6-1
abundance: .
j_gene: TRBJ1-5
d_gene: TRBD1
len: 14
CDR3nt: TGTGCCAGCAGCCGACAGGGGGGCAATCAGCCCCAGCATTTT
CDR3aa: CASSRQGGNQPQHF

v_gene: TRBV16
abundance: few
j_gene: TRBJ1-2
d_gene: .
len: 14
CDR3nt: TGTGCCAGCAGCCTAGATATCGGATTCTATGGCTACACCTTC
CDR3aa: CASSLDIGFYGYTF

v_gene: TRBV18
abundance: .
j_gene: TRBJ1-6
d_gene: .
len: 13
CDR3nt: TGTGCCAGCCTCGCGGGGCAGAATTCACCCCTCCACTTT
CDR3aa: CASLAGQNSPLHF

v_gene: TRBV18
abundance: .
j_gene: TRBJ1-3
d_gene: .
len: 13
CDR3nt: TGTGCCAGCTCACTGGACTCTGGAAACACCATATATTTT
CDR3aa: CASSLDSGNTIYF

v_gene: TRBV7-2
abundance: .
j_gene: TRBJ1-2
d_gene: TRBD1
len: 14
CDR3nt: TGTGCCAGCAGCCATCCGGGACAGGGGAATGGCTACACCTTC
CDR3aa: CASSHPGQGNGYTF

v_gene: TRBV6-4
abundance: .
j_gene: TRBJ2-3
d_gene: .
len: 16
CDR3nt: TGTGCCAGCAGTGACTCTCCCCTCATAGGCACAGATACGCAGTATTTT
CDR3aa: CASSDSPLIGTDTQYF

v_gene: TRBV25-1
abundance: .
j_gene: TRBJ1-1
d_gene: .
len: 14
CDR3nt: TGTGCCAGCAGTACCGGGGGGCGCGGTCCTGAAGCTTTCTTT
CDR3aa: CASSTGGRGPEAFF

v_gene: TRBV25-1
abundance: .
j_gene: TRBJ1-4
d_gene: .
len: 14
CDR3nt: TGTGCCAGCTCCCGCGGTGCAACTAATGAAAAACTGTTTTTT
CDR3aa: CASSRGATNEKLFF

v_gene: TRBV5-6
abundance: once
j_gene: TRBJ1-4
d_gene: TRBD1
len: 14
CDR3nt: TGTGCCAGCAGCTTGCCAGGACAGGGCGAAAAACTGTTTTTT
CDR3aa: CASSLPGQGEKLFF

v_gene: TRBV7-9
abundance: .
j_gene: TRBJ2-2
d_gene: .
len: 17
CDR3nt: TGTGCCAGCAGCTTTTTTAGGGGGAAGAAGAACACCGGGGAGCTGTTTTTT
CDR3aa: CASSFFRGKKNTGELFF

v_gene: TRBV6-5
abundance: few
j_gene: TRBJ1-2
d_gene: TRBD1
len: 16
CDR3nt: TGTGCCAGCAGTTACTCGCGGACAGGGGGGAACTATGGCTACACCTTC
CDR3aa: CASSYSRTGGNYGYTF

v_gene: TRBV23-1
abundance: .
j_gene: TRBJ2-3
d_gene: .
len: 15
CDR3nt: TGCGCCAGCAGTCCAGCTGCGGCCGACACAGATACGCAGTATTTT
CDR3aa: CASSPAAADTDTQYF

v_gene: TRBV7-2
abundance: .
j_gene: TRBJ2-3
d_gene: .
len: 18
CDR3nt: TGTGCCAGCAGCTTACCCACCGGGACGTCTAAGGGCCCAGATACGCAGTATTTT
CDR3aa: CASSLPTGTSKGPDTQYF

v_gene: TRBV7-2
abundance: .
j_gene: TRBJ2-7
d_gene: .
len: 15
CDR3nt: TGTGCCAGCAGCTTATATCCGGGTGAATCCTACGAGCAGTACTTC
CDR3aa: CASSLYPGESYEQYF

v_gene: TRBV6-1
abundance: once
j_gene: TRBJ2-7
d_gene: .
len: 12
CDR3nt: TGTGCCAGCCGAACAGGGTCCTACGAGCAGTACTTC
CDR3aa: CASRTGSYEQYF

v_gene: TRBV5-1
abundance: .
j_gene: TRBJ1-2
d_gene: TRBD1
len: 13
CDR3nt: TGCGCCAGCACCCTCACTCAGGGGGATGGCTACACCTTC
CDR3aa: CASTLTQGDGYTF

v_gene: TRBV25-1
abundance: .
j_gene: TRBJ2-7
d_gene: .
len: 13
CDR3nt: TGTGCCCTCCCGGAGGGTGCCAAGGAGAAGCAGTACTTC
CDR3aa: CALPEGAKEKQYF

v_gene: TRBV11-2
abundance: .
j_gene: TRBJ2-5
d_gene: .
len: 15
CDR3nt: TGTGCCAGCAGCTTCTTTATAGTGGGGGAGGAGACCCAGTACTTC
CDR3aa: CASSFFIVGEETQYF

v_gene: TRBV5-6
abundance: .
j_gene: TRBJ2-7
d_gene: .
len: 14
CDR3nt: TGTGCCAGCAGCTTTGGGAGGATCGGCTACGAGCAGTACTTC
CDR3aa: CASSFGRIGYEQYF

v_gene: TRBV6-5
abundance: .
j_gene: TRBJ2-3
d_gene: .
len: 12
CDR3nt: TGTGCCAGCAGTTTCCACGGAGATACGCAGTATTTT
CDR3aa: CASSFHGDTQYF

v_gene: TRBV15
abundance: .
j_gene: TRBJ2-4
d_gene: TRBD1
len: 16
CDR3nt: TGTGCCACCAGCAGAGGCGCCGGACAGGCAAAAAACATTCAGTACTTC
CDR3aa: CATSRGAGQAKNIQYF

v_gene: TRBV19
abundance: .
j_gene: TRBJ2-1
d_gene: TRBD1
len: 14
CDR3nt: TGTGCCAGTAGTATAAACAGGGGTTGGGGTGAGCAGTTCTTC
CDR3aa: CASSINRGWGEQFF

v_gene: TRBV5-4
abundance: .
j_gene: TRBJ2-3
d_gene: .
len: 13
CDR3nt: TGTGCCAGCAGCTTTGAGGGGGCAGATACGCAGTATTTT
CDR3aa: CASSFEGADTQYF

v_gene: TRBV5-6
abundance: .
j_gene: TRBJ2-7
d_gene: .
len: 12
CDR3nt: TGTGCCAGCAGCTCTCCCGCCTTGGGAGAGTACTTC
CDR3aa: CASSSPALGEYF

v_gene: TRBV5-1
abundance: .
j_gene: TRBJ2-2
d_gene: .
len: 16
CDR3nt: TGCGCCAGCAGTCCTGGTATATCGCAGAACACCGGGGAGCTGTTTTTT
CDR3aa: CASSPGISQNTGELFF

v_gene: TRBV5-4
abundance: .
j_gene: TRBJ1-1
d_gene: .
len: 11
CDR3nt: TGTGCCAGCAGCTTGGGCGGTCGGGCTTTCTTT
CDR3aa: CASSLGGRAFF

v_gene: TRBV9
abundance: .
j_gene: TRBJ1-1
d_gene: .
len: 15
CDR3nt: TGTGCCAGCAGCGTAGACGGGGGTTGGGACACTGAAGCTTTCTTT
CDR3aa: CASSVDGGWDTEAFF

v_gene: TRBV5-4
abundance: .
j_gene: TRBJ2-1
d_gene: TRBD1
len: 16
CDR3nt: TGTGCCAGCAGCAAGGCCGGGACAGGGGGCTTGGATGAGCAGTTCTTC
CDR3aa: CASSKAGTGGLDEQFF

v_gene: TRBV2
abundance: .
j_gene: TRBJ2-5
d_gene: TRBD2
len: 15
CDR3nt: TGTGCCAGCAGAGTAAGCGGGGGGCGGAAAGAGACCCAGTACTTC
CDR3aa: CASRVSGGRKETQYF

v_gene: TRBV19
abundance: .
j_gene: TRBJ1-2
d_gene: .
len: 13
CDR3nt: TGTGCCAGTAGCCGACAGTATAACTATGGCTACACCTTC
CDR3aa: CASSRQYNYGYTF

v_gene: TRBV5-1
abundance: .
j_gene: TRBJ1-4
d_gene: .
len: 13
CDR3nt: TGCGCCAGCAGCTCTCCCGGGAATGAAAAACTGTTTTTT
CDR3aa: CASSSPGNEKLFF

v_gene: TRBV2
abundance: few
j_gene: TRBJ2-3
d_gene: .
len: 15
CDR3nt: TGTGCCAGCAGTGATATAGGGGCAAACACAGATACGCAGTATTTT
CDR3aa: CASSDIGANTDTQYF

v_gene: TRBV29-1
abundance: .
j_gene: TRBJ2-1
d_gene: TRBD2
len: 15
CDR3nt: TGCAGCGTTTGGACTAGCGGGGGGGCTAGCAATGAGCAGTTCTTC
CDR3aa: CSVWTSGGASNEQFF

v_gene: TRBV15
abundance: .
j_gene: TRBJ1-1
d_gene: .
len: 15
CDR3nt: TGTGCCACCAGCAGAGGTAGACCTATGAACACTGAAGCTTTCTTT
CDR3aa: CATSRGRPMNTEAFF

v_gene: TRBV30
abundance: .
j_gene: TRBJ2-7
d_gene: TRBD1
len: 14
CDR3nt: TGTGCCTGGAGTGGTACAGGGGGACACTACGAGCAGTACTTC
CDR3aa: CAWSGTGGHYEQYF